These 10 T cell receptor beta chains came from one sample sequenced in a study of blood T cell repertoires in COVID-19. Clones were sequenced by immunoSEQ multiplex PCR, and TCRdb holds only the in-frame ones, with some missing. The sample comprises 70,000 to 80,000 clones, about four fifths of which are singletons, and approximately 12% rests with the top ten. Sequenced material: peripheral blood. These receptors came from a human donor in a cohort sampled during active COVID-19.

V is TRBV12-2 and J is TRBJ2-3; the DNA was not compared with TRBD2, the D call given in the table. TRBV12-2 is shown as a pseudogene. The CDR3 covers 14 residues. As DNA, the CDR3 is TGTGCAAGTCGCTTAGCGCGCGGGGATCATACGCAGTATTTT. As protein: CASRLARGDHTQYF.

This clone has a single count. The J gene is TRBJ2-7, the V gene TRBV19; 7 positions agree with TRBD2. Germline lookup yields CDR1 LNHDA and CDR2 SQIVND (reference sequence). Germline trimming cut 0 bases from V and 0 bases from J; bases unmatched to any gene: 2. The CDR3 extends over 15 amino acids. CDR3 protein: CASSIDGGSSYEQYF. The CDR3 DNA reads TGTGCCAGTAGTATAGACGGCGGGAGCTCCTACGAGCAGTACTTC. Using reference TRBV19 and TRBJ2-7 for the parts outside the CDR3, the full variable domain is DGGITQSPKYLFRKEGQNVTLSCEQNLNHDAMYWYRQDPGQGLRLIYYSQIVNDFQKGDIAEGYSVSREKKESFPLTVTSAQKNPTAFYLCASSIDGGSSYEQYFGPGTRLTVT.

The chain combines TRBV5-4 with TRBJ2-2, with 9 bases that match TRBD2. CDR3 length: 16 residues. J was trimmed by 4 bases and V by 0 bases; bases with no gene match: 4. Looked up from germline, CDR1 is SGHNT and CDR2 is YYREEE (reference sequence). The DNA of the CDR3 is TGTGCCAGCAGCTTGGGAGCGGGAGGCGGCACCGGGGAGCTGTTTTTT. Amino acids: CASSLGAGGGTGELFF.

V is TRBV2 and J is TRBJ2-2; 7 bases agree with TRBD1. V dropped 7 bases and J dropped 5; count of bases not matched to a gene: 7. The CDR3 sequence is 14 residues long. Per germline, CDR1 SNHLY and CDR2 FYNNEI. The CDR3 coding sequence is TGTGCCAGCATGGGGACAGCTCTTACCGGGGAGCTGTTTTTT. Residues: CASMGTALTGELFF.

J is TRBJ1-1 and V is TRBV5-4, with 7 nucleotides matching TRBD1. The trim removed 3 bases at V and 4 bases at J, leaving 9 bases unmatched. The length of the CDR3 is 15 residues. Per germline, CDR1 SGHNT and CDR2 YYREEE (reference sequence). The CDR3 bases are TGTGCCAGCAGCTCGGACAGGTCGGGTCGCACTGAAGCTTTCTTT. As protein: CASSSDRSGRTEAFF.

This chain uses TRBV25-1 with TRBJ1-6, with a weak D call TRBD1 (5 bases). Trimming stripped 2 bases from V and 14 bases from J, with 13 bases between. The CDR3 is 13 residues long. CDR1 is MGHDK, CDR2 SYGVNS, per germline. DNA of the CDR3: TGTGCCAGCAGTGAACATTCAGGGCGTGCCCTCCACTTT. It translates to CASSEHSGRALHF.

The DNA for the CDR3 is TGTGCCAGCAGCTCTAGGGGGGAGACCCAGTACTTC. Translating it yields CASSSRGETQYF. The V and J genes are TRBV7-2 and TRBJ2-5, with D perhaps TRBD1 (6 bases). The CDR3 extends over 12 amino acids. The V end lost 4 bases, the J end lost 5 bases, and 8 bases lay between the germline ends. Germline V CDR1 and CDR2: SGHTA, FQGNSA.

CDR3 coding DNA: TGTGCCAGCAGCTTAACAGGGGGTGATCAGCCCCAGCATTTT. This translates into CASSLTGGDQPQHF. The V call is TRBV11-2, the J call TRBJ1-5, with TRBD1 matching 8 bases. With 2 bases clipped from V and 5 bases from J, the junction kept 2 bases outside the gene matches. Germline CDR1 and CDR2: SGHAT and FQNNGV. CDR3 length equals 14 residues.

V gene TRBV20-1 combines with J gene TRBJ2-1; D might be TRBD1 (6 bases). V gave up 4 bases and J gave up 6 bases, with 7 bases separating them. The CDR3 runs to 11 residues. Germline V gives CDR1 DFQATT, CDR2 SNEGSKA (reference sequence). The CDR3 region is CSATGVNEQFF. The CDR3 DNA sequence: TGCAGTGCTACAGGGGTCAATGAGCAGTTCTTC.

J is TRBJ2-3 and V is TRBV2, with D uncertain. This CDR3 has 11 residues. V shed 2 bases and J shed 6 bases, with 3 bases lying between them. Germline V lookup: CDR1 SNHLY, CDR2 FYNNEI. CDR3 bases: TGTGCCAGCAGTGAACTGGATACGCAGTATTTT. Translated, it gives CASSELDTQYF.